Reported below is one T cell receptor beta chain. What it recognizes is unknown. This sample stems from a study of cytomegalovirus exposure and HLA in healthy donors. Study summary: Within an early data release were about 85 million unique TCRs drawn from HLA-typed donors.

Overall study findings and caveats: In vitro, a few CMV-associated chains proved specific for CMV antigens. Cytomegalovirus-associated TCR beta chains were listed, numbering around 150. Immune exposure data for these donors was limited to CMV serostatus.

Amplification used 60 Vbeta primers and 13 Jbeta primers. Sequenced by immunoSEQ multiplex PCR; TCRdb stores in-frame clones only, minus some. This sample's table has about 140,000 clones. V shed 6 bases, J shed 3 bases, and the junction held 4 bases outside the gene matches. Germline assignment: CDR1 LNHDA and CDR2 SQIVND (reference sequence). This CDR3 has 14 residues. This sequence originates from a woman aged 18-29 years in good health and CMV-seronegative. V is TRBV19 and J is TRBJ2-5; TRBD1 matches 10 bases. Sequencing was carried out using PBMCs. The CDR3 nucleotides are TGTGCCAGTAGACGGACAGGGGGGGAAGAGACCCAGTACTTC. Translation: CASRRTGGEETQYF.